The 10 T cell receptor beta chains reported below all come from one sample, sequenced in a study of T cell responses to AZD1222 COVID-19 vaccine. Assay: immunoSEQ multiplex PCR; the TCRdb copy retains only in-frame clones and omits some. The sample carries approximately 84,000 clones, about 89% recorded once. The source was peripheral blood, collected on day 0 of AZD1222 vaccination. The receptors were sampled from an adult in good health.

The count of this clone is one. The chain has TRBV14 and TRBJ2-1, with 8 bases that match TRBD1. V dropped 0 bases and J dropped 11; count of bases not matched to a gene: 6. The CDR3 consists of 14 residues. CDR1 and CDR2 (germline): SGHDN, FVKESK. The CDR3 is CASSQDQDRVKQFF. CDR3 in DNA: TGTGCCAGCAGCCAAGATCAGGACAGGGTTAAGCAGTTCTTC.

The rearrangement joins TRBV29-1 to TRBJ1-1; TRBD1 matches at 9 bases. CDR1 is SQVTM, CDR2 ANQGSEA, per germline. This CDR3 is built from 12 residues. The ends lost 8 bases at V and 4 bases at J; junction bases unmatched: 5. Written as DNA, the CDR3 is TGCAGCACCGTGGACAGGGGCACTGAAGCTTTCTTT. Protein: CSTVDRGTEAFF.

V gene TRBV2 combines with J gene TRBJ1-2; 7 nucleotides line up with TRBD1. Germline CDR1 SNHLY, CDR2 FYNNEI. The CDR3 runs to 14 residues. V was clipped by 6 bases and J by 2 bases; unmatched bases: 6. The CDR3 region has the DNA TGTGCCAGCAGAAATCCGGGACAGAACTATGGCTACACCTTC. Translated, it gives CASRNPGQNYGYTF.

The chain has TRBV6-1 and TRBJ1-5; 9 bases are a match to TRBD1. The V and J ends lost 0 bases and 8 bases, in that order; junction bases with no gene match: 11. Germline values: CDR1 MNHNS, CDR2 SASEGT. This CDR3 spans 17 amino acids. The CDR3, as DNA: TGTGCCAGCAGTGAAGCTTGGGACAGGGTCTCCGGAGAGCCCCAGCATTTT. Encoded protein: CASSEAWDRVSGEPQHF.

This chain uses TRBV2 with TRBJ1-5, with D unclear. Germline V gene data show CDR1 as SNHLY and CDR2 as FYNNEI. The CDR3 has 15 residues. The V end was cut by 1 base, the J end by 6 bases, with 13 bases between. Written as DNA, the CDR3 is TGTGCCAGCAGTGAAGGCCAGGCGGCAATTCAGCCCCAGCATTTT. As protein: CASSEGQAAIQPQHF.

J is TRBJ1-2 and V is TRBV14; maybe TRBD1 (5 bases). This CDR3 spans 13 amino acids. V lost 4 bases, J lost 0 bases, and 6 bases lay in between. The germline CDR1 and CDR2 sequences are SGHDN and FVKESK. This chain's CDR3 is CASSLTANYGYTF. The CDR3, as DNA: TGTGCCAGCAGCCTGACAGCTAACTATGGCTACACCTTC.

The chain carries TRBV7-3 and TRBJ2-1; 11 bases align to TRBD2. The CDR3 loop spans 17 amino acids. Germline V gene sequence: CDR1 SGHTA, CDR2 FQGTGA. V lost 5 bases to trimming and J lost 4 bases; unmatched junction nucleotides: 10. Here the CDR3 reads CASSGRTGTSGYNEQFF. The CDR3 DNA follows: TGTGCCAGCAGCGGCCGCACGGGGACTAGCGGATACAATGAGCAGTTCTTC.

The V call is TRBV12-3 or TRBV12-4, the J call TRBJ2-7, with a possible D match to TRBD1 (6 bases). The CDR3 extends over 13 amino acids. Trimming cost V 7 bases and J 4 bases, with 14 bases left between them. The CDR3 region is CASTPHTGYEQYF. The CDR3 coding sequence is TGTGCCAGCACTCCTCACACAGGGTACGAGCAGTACTTC.

CDR3 sequence: CASSQGGPYEQYF. CDR3 DNA: TGTGCCAGCAGCCAGGGGGGTCCCTACGAGCAGTACTTC. The rearrangement joins TRBV6-2 or TRBV6-3 to TRBJ2-7, with D possibly matching TRBD1 (7 bases). CDR3 length equals 13 residues. Germline CDR1 reads MNHEY; CDR2 reads SVGEGT. The V end lost 6 bases, the J end lost 2 bases, and 11 bases lay between the germline ends.

Of note for this clone: A read error may account for a junction end that differs from germline. The chain combines TRBV6-5 with TRBJ1-5, with TRBD1 as a possible D gene (5 bases). Germline V gene lookup returns CDR1 MNHEY and CDR2 SVGAGI. The CDR3 covers 13 residues. The CDR3 nucleotides read TGTGCCAGCAGACAGGTTTGGGATCAACCCCAGCATTTT. Translation: CASRQVWDQPQHF.